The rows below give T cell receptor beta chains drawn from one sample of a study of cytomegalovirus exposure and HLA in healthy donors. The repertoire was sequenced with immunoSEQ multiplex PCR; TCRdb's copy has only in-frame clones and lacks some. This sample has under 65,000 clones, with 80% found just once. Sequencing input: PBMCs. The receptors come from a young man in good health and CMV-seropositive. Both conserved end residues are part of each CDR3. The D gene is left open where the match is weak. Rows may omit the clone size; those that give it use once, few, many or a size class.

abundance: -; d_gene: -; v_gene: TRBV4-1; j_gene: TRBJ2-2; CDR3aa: CASSYTTGELFF; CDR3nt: TGCGCCAGCAGCTACACGACCGGGGAGCTGTTTTTT
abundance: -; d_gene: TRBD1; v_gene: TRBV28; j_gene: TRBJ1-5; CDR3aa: CATKGTGGNQPQHF; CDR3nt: TGTGCCACGAAGGGGACAGGGGGGAATCAGCCCCAGCATTTT
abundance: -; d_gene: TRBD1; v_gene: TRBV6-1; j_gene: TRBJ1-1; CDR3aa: CASSEPDRVTEAFF; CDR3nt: TGTGCCAGCAGTGAACCGGACAGGGTCACTGAAGCTTTCTTT
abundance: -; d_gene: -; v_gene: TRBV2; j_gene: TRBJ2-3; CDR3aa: CASSGAADTQYF; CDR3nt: TGTGCCAGCAGTGGGGCTGCGGATACGCAGTATTTT
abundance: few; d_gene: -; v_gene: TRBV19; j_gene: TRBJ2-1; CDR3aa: CASSMSSREQFF; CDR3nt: TGTGCCAGTAGTATGAGTTCCCGTGAGCAGTTCTTC
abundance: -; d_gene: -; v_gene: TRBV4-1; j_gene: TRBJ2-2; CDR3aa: CASSQGRGAGELFF; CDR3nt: TGCGCCAGCAGCCAAGGCAGGGGGGCCGGGGAGCTGTTTTTT
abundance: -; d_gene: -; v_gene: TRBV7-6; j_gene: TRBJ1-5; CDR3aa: CASSLARDQPQHF; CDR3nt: TGTGCCAGCAGCTTAGCGAGGGATCAGCCCCAGCATTTT
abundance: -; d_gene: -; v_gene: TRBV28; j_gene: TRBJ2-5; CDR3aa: CASSFGGLTIETQYF; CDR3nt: TGTGCCAGCAGTTTTGGGGGCTTGACGATAGAGACCCAGTACTTC
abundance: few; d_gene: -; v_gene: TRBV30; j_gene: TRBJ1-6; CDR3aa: CAWSRDNNSPLHF; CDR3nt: TGTGCCTGGAGCCGGGACAATAATTCACCCCTCCACTTT
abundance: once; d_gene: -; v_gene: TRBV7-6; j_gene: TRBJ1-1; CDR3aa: CASSPQLHTEAFF; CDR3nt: TGTGCCAGCAGCCCACAGCTACACACTGAAGCTTTCTTT
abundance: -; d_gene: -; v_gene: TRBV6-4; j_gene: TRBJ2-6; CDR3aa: CASSDSGGSGANVLTF; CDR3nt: TGTGCCAGCAGTGACTCGGGGGGCTCTGGGGCCAACGTCCTGACTTTC
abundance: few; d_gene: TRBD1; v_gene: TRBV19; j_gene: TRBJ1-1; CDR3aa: CASRRQGNTEAFF; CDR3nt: TGTGCCAGTAGAAGACAGGGTAACACTGAAGCTTTCTTT
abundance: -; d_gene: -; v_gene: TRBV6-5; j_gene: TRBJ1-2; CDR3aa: CASSYDWGPSGYTF; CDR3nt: TGTGCCAGCAGTTACGATTGGGGGCCTTCTGGCTACACCTTC
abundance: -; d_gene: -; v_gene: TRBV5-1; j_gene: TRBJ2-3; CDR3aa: CASRSWTTNTDTQYF; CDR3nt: TGCGCCAGCAGGTCCTGGACTACCAACACAGATACGCAGTATTTT
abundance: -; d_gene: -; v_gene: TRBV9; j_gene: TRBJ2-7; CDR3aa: CASSPSPGHYEQYF; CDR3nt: TGTGCCAGCAGCCCCTCCCCGGGACATTACGAGCAGTACTTC
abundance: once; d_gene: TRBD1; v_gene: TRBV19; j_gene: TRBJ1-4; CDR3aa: CASSMRTGQVSEKLFF; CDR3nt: TGTGCCAGTAGTATGAGAACGGGACAGGTGTCCGAAAAACTGTTTTTT
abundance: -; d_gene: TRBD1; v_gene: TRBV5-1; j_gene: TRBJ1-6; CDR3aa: CASSLQGENSPLHF; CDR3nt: TGCGCCAGCAGCTTACAGGGGGAGAATTCACCCCTCCACTTT
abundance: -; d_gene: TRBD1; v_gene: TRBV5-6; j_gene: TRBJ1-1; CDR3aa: CASSSGTGLNTEAFF; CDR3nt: TGTGCCAGCAGTTCCGGGACAGGCTTGAACACTGAAGCTTTCTTT
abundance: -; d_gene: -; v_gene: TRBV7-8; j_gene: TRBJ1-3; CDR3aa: CASSLGGAGNTIYF; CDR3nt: TGTGCCAGCAGCTTAGGGGGGGCTGGAAACACCATATATTTT
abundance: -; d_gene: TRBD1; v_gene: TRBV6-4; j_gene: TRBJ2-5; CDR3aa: CASSDPGGETQYF; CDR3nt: TGTGCCAGCAGTGACCCAGGGGGAGAGACCCAGTACTTC
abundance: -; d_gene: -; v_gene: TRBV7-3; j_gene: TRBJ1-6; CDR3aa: CASSLLQNPNSPLHF; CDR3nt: TGTGCCAGCAGCTTACTCCAGAACCCTAATTCACCCCTCCACTTT
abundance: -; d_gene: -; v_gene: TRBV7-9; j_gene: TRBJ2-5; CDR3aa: CVSSLALRGRETQYF; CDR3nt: TGTGTCAGCAGCTTAGCGCTAAGGGGTAGAGAGACCCAGTACTTC
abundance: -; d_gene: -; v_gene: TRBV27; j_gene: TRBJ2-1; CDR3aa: CASSLSRGISNEQFF; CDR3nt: TGTGCCAGCAGTTTATCCAGGGGTATTTCCAATGAGCAGTTCTTC
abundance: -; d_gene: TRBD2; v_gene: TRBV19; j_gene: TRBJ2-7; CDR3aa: CASSPRGTSSPEQYF; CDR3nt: TGTGCCAGTAGTCCCCGCGGGACTAGTTCACCCGAGCAGTACTTC
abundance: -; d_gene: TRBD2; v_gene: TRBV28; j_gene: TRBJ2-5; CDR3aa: CASSLPPGLVRLGEQYF; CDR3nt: TGTGCCAGCAGTTTACCCCCAGGACTAGTAAGGTTAGGAGAGCAGTACTTC
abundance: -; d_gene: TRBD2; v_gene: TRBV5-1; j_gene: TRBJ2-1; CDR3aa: CASSRLAGGSDEQFF; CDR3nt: TGCGCCAGCAGCCGGCTAGCGGGGGGGTCAGATGAGCAGTTCTTC
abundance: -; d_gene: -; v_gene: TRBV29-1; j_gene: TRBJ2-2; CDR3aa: CSVYRSGELFF; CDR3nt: TGCAGCGTTTACAGGTCCGGGGAGCTGTTTTTT
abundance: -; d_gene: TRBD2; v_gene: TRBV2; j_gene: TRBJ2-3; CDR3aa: CASKETSASTDTQYF; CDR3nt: TGTGCCAGCAAAGAAACTAGCGCAAGCACAGATACGCAGTATTTT
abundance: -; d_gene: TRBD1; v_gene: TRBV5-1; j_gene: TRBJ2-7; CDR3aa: CASSSAGTGGPHEQYF; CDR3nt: TGCGCCAGCAGCAGCGCCGGGACAGGGGGCCCCCACGAGCAGTACTTC
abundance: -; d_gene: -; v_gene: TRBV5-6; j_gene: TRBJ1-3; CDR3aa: CASSLFESFSGNTIYF; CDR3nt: TGTGCCAGCAGCTTATTTGAGTCCTTCTCTGGAAACACCATATATTTT
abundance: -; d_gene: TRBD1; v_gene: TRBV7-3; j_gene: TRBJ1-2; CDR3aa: CASSSGTGFDGHGYTF; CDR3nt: TGTGCCAGCAGCTCCGGGACAGGGTTTGATGGGCATGGCTACACCTTC
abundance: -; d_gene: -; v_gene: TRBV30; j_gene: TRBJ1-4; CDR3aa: CAWSVGGAKKLFF; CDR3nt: TGTGCCTGGAGTGTAGGGGGGGCGAAAAAACTGTTTTTT
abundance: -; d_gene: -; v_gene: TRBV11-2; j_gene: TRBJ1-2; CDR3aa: CASSEQGDGYTF; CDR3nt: TGTGCCAGCAGCGAACAGGGAGATGGCTACACCTTC
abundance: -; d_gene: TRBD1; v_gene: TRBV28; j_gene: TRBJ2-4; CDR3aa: CASINTAGDSWGSGIQYF; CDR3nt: TGTGCCAGCATCAATACGGCCGGGGACAGCTGGGGGTCCGGCATTCAGTACTTC
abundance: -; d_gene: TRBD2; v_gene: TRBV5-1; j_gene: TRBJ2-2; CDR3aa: CASSLGTSGYTGELFF; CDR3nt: TGCGCCAGCAGCCTTGGGACTAGCGGTTACACCGGGGAGCTGTTTTTT
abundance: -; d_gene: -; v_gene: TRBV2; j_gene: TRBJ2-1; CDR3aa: CASRTVSYNEQFF; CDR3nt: TGTGCCAGCAGGACAGTCTCCTACAATGAGCAGTTCTTC
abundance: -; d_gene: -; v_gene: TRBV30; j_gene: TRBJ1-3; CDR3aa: CAWSGTHDSGNTIYF; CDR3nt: TGTGCCTGGAGTGGAACACACGACTCTGGAAACACCATATATTTT
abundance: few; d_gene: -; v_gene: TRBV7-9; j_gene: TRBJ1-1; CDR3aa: CASSLQGMNTEAFF; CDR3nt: TGTGCCAGCAGCTTACAGGGGATGAACACTGAAGCTTTCTTT
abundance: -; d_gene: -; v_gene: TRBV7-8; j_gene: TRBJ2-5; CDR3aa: CASSPRTGTNQETQYF; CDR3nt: TGTGCCAGCAGCCCTCGGACAGGGACTAACCAAGAGACCCAGTACTTC
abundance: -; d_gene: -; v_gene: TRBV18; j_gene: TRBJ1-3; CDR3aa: CASSPDSSGNTIYF; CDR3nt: TGTGCCAGCTCACCAGACAGCTCTGGAAACACCATATATTTT
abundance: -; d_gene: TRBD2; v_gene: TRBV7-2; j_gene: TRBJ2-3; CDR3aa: CASSRRSGEPSRYF; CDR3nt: TGTGCCAGCAGCCGCCGGAGCGGGGAACCTTCACGGTATTTT
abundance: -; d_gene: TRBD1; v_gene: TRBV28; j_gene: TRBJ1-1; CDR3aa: CASSSGGGAGNTEAFF; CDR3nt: TGTGCCAGCAGTTCCGGAGGGGGCGCAGGGAACACTGAAGCTTTCTTT
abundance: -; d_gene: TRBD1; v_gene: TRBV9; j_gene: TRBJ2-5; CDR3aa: CASSVGGTGGRETQYF; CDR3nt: TGTGCCAGCAGCGTAGGAGGGACAGGGGGACGAGAGACCCAGTACTTC
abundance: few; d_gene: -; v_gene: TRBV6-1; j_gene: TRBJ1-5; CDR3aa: CASRTKNQPQHF; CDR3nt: TGTGCCAGCAGGACAAAGAATCAGCCCCAGCATTTT
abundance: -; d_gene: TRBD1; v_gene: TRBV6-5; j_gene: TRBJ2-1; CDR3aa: CASSGRTGVYNEQFF; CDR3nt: TGTGCCAGCAGTGGCAGGACAGGGGTCTACAATGAGCAGTTCTTC
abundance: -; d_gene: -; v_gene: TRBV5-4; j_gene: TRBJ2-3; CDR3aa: CASSRGGREGPTDTQYF; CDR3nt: TGTGCCAGCAGCCGAGGGGGTAGGGAGGGACCCACAGATACGCAGTATTTT
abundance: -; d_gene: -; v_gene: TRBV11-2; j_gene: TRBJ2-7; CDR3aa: CASSSGGLLEQYF; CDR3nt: TGTGCCAGCAGTAGCGGCGGGCTCCTGGAGCAGTACTTC
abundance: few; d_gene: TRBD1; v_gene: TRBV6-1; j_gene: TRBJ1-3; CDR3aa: CASSSGQGNADTIYF; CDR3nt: TGTGCCAGCAGTTCCGGACAGGGGAATGCGGACACCATATATTTT
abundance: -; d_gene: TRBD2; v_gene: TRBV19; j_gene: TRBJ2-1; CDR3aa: CASRPSGGPREQFF; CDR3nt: TGTGCCAGCCGGCCGAGCGGGGGCCCGCGTGAGCAGTTCTTC
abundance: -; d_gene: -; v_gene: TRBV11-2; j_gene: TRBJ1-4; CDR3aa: CASSLAGNWREKLFF; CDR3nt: TGTGCCAGCAGCTTAGCAGGCAATTGGCGTGAAAAACTGTTTTTT
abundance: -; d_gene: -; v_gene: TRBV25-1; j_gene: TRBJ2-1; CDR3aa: CASSKRERGEQFF; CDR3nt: TGTGCCAGCAGTAAACGGGAGAGGGGTGAGCAGTTCTTC
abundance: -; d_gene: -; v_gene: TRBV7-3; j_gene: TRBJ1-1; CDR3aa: CASSLGVGGGSTEAFF; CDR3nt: TGTGCCAGCAGCTTAGGCGTCGGGGGGGGGAGCACTGAAGCTTTCTTT
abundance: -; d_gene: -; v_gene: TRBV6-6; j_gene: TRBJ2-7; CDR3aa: CASGTPEAYEQYF; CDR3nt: TGTGCCTCGGGAACACCTGAAGCCTACGAGCAGTACTTC
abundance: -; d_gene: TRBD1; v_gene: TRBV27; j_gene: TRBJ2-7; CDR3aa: CASSPGTGVIEQYF; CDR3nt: TGTGCCAGCAGTCCAGGGACAGGGGTAATCGAGCAGTACTTC
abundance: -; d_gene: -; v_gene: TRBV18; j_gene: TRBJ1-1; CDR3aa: CASSPGRGGRTEAFF; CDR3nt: TGTGCCAGCTCACCCGGGAGGGGGGGGCGAACTGAAGCTTTCTTT
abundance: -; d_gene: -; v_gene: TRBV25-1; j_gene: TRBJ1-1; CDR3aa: CASIPKVGEGTEAFF; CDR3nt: TGTGCCAGCATCCCTAAGGTAGGGGAGGGGACTGAAGCTTTCTTT
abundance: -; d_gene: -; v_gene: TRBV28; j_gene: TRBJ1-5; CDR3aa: CASSLQGGSNQPQHF; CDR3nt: TGTGCCAGCAGTTTACAGGGTGGGAGCAATCAGCCCCAGCATTTT
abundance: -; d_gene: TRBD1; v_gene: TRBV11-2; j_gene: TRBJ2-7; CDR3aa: CASSPQGTGEQYF; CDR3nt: TGTGCCAGCAGCCCACAGGGGACAGGCGAGCAGTACTTC